The 18 T cell receptor beta chains listed next were all sequenced from one sample in a study of T cell changes during pregnancy in multiple sclerosis. The method was immunoSEQ multiplex PCR; TCRdb's version includes in-frame clones alone and lacks a portion of them. The profile shows approximately 20,000 clones, 75% to 95% of them singletons. Source: CD4+ T cells from peripheral blood mononuclear cells, taken in the third trimester of pregnancy. The origin of the receptors is a female donor with multiple sclerosis, enrolled in a pregnancy study.

The count of this clone is one. The chain couples TRBV7-3 to TRBJ2-1; TRBD1 aligns across 8 bases. The CDR3 consists of 15 residues. CDR1 and CDR2 from the germline V gene are SGHTA and FQGTGA. Trimming at V came to 5 bases and at J to 9 bases, leaving 12 bases not matched to a gene. The chain's CDR3 is CASSPGTGLFPEQFF. CDR3 nucleotide sequence: TGTGCCAGCAGCCCCGGGACAGGATTGTTTCCTGAGCAGTTCTTC.

This chain uses TRBV19 with TRBJ1-1; D possibly corresponds to TRBD1 (5 bases). V lost 1 base and J lost 6, with 9 bases in between. The length of the CDR3 is 13 residues. CDR1 and CDR2 from the germline V gene are LNHDA and SQIVND (reference sequence). CDR3 bases: TGTGCCAGTAGTATAGGCAGGGAATCTGAAGCTTTCTTT. Translated: CASSIGRESEAFF.

This chain uses TRBV11-2 with TRBJ2-1; D gene ambiguous. V lost 7 bases and J 3 bases, leaving 4 bases between the germline ends. In germline, CDR1 is SGHAT, CDR2 FQNNGV. This CDR3 spans 11 amino acids. The DNA for the CDR3 is TGTGCCAGCACCAACTACAATGAGCAGTTCTTC. Its protein is CASTNYNEQFF.

In DNA form, the CDR3 reads TGTGCCTCCCGGGGGACTAGCGGGGGGGATGAAGAGCAGTTCTTC. It codes for CASRGTSGGDEEQFF. V is TRBV10-3 and J is TRBJ2-1; 16 positions agree with TRBD2. CDR1 and CDR2 from the germline V gene are ENHRY and SYGVKD. With V trimmed by 11 bases and J by 10 bases, 11 bases remained unmatched. The length of the CDR3 is 15 residues.

The gene calls are TRBV7-2 and TRBJ2-7; no firm D call. Trimming took off 2 bases at V and 0 bases at J, with 5 bases between the two ends. Germline loops: CDR1 SGHTA, CDR2 FQGNSA. This CDR3 contains 13 residues. The CDR3 loop reads CASSLPSSYEQYF. CDR3 nucleotides: TGTGCCAGCAGCTTACCGAGCTCCTACGAGCAGTACTTC.

This chain joins TRBV5-1 and TRBJ2-1; the match to TRBD2 covers 10 bases. Germline V CDR1 and CDR2: SGHRS, YFSETQ. After removal of 1 base from V and 8 bases from J, the junction contained 6 bases not matched to a gene. The CDR3 is 15 residues long. The CDR3 DNA reads as TGCGCCAGCAGCTTGAGGGGGACTAGCGTCGATGAGCAGTTCTTC. Translation: CASSLRGTSVDEQFF.

This chain links TRBV19 with TRBJ1-5, with D possibly TRBD1 on 5 matching bases. The CDR3 is 14 residues long. Between the trimmed V and J ends, which lost 7 bases and 7 bases, there was a span of 17 bases. The germline V gene encodes CDR1 LNHDA and CDR2 SQIVND (reference sequence). DNA of the CDR3: TGTGCCAGTACCCTCTCACAGGTCGGACAGCCCCAGCATTTT. It yields the protein CASTLSQVGQPQHF.

The chain employs TRBV28 and TRBJ2-7; 9 bases align to TRBD2. The CDR3 is made up of 13 amino acids. CDR1 is MDHEN and CDR2 is SYDVKM in the germline V gene. V lost 2 bases and J lost 7; bases outside the gene matches: 3. The CDR3 protein is CASSLAGGLEQYF. The CDR3 DNA reads TGTGCCAGCAGTTTAGCGGGGGGGCTTGAGCAGTACTTC.

The chain couples TRBV30 to TRBJ2-7; TRBD2 matches at 10 bases. V shed 1 base and J 5 bases; nucleotides not matched to a gene: 14. Germline CDR1 reads GTSNPN; CDR2 reads SVGIG (reference sequence). The CDR3 length is 17 residues. CDR3 sequence (DNA): TGTGCCTGGAGTGGCCTCCCCCCTAGCGGGGGTTCCCACGAGCAGTACTTC. This codes for CAWSGLPPSGGSHEQYF. The whole variable domain, remainder taken from reference TRBV30 and TRBJ2-7, is SQTIHQWPATLVQPVGSPLSLECTVEGTSNPNLYWYRQAAGRGLQLLFYSVGIGQISSEVPQNLSASRPQDRQFILSSKKLLLSDSGFYLCAWSGLPPSGGSHEQYFGPGTRLTVT.

The chain recombines TRBV11-1 with TRBJ2-5; D is undetermined. The germline gives CDR1 SGHAT, CDR2 FQDESV (reference sequence). This CDR3 spans 13 amino acids. V was trimmed by 3 bases and J by 2 bases, leaving 7 bases between them. The CDR3 nucleotides are TGTGCCAGCAGCTTCGGTGTTCAAGAGACCCAGTACTTC. Translating it yields CASSFGVQETQYF.

The rearrangement links TRBV5-1 to TRBJ2-3; a possible D gene is TRBD1 (5 bases). CDR1 and CDR2 from the germline V gene are SGHRS and YFSETQ. Trimming took 4 bases from V and 4 from J, leaving 13 bases between them. The CDR3 has 14 residues. DNA of the CDR3: TGCGCCAGCAGCCTAGAAGACAGTGCAGATACGCAGTATTTT. Translated, it gives CASSLEDSADTQYF.

This chain connects TRBV19 to TRBJ1-2; D remains ambiguous. This CDR3 contains 15 residues. Germline CDR1 and CDR2: LNHDA and SQIVND (reference sequence). The V end lost 6 bases, the J end lost 0 bases, and 14 bases lay between the germline ends. DNA of the CDR3: TGTGCCAGTAGGCGAAACAGAGTATCTAACTATGGCTACACCTTC. Its protein product is CASRRNRVSNYGYTF.

The V and J genes are TRBV18 and TRBJ2-1; D might be TRBD1 (6 bases). V was trimmed by 2 bases and J by 2 bases, leaving 19 bases between them. The V gene's germline CDR1 is KGHSH and CDR2 LQKENI. The CDR3 has 18 residues. As DNA, the CDR3 is TGTGCCAGCTCACCAATGCTGGGTAGGCAGGGGACCTACAATGAGCAGTTCTTC. Protein sequence: CASSPMLGRQGTYNEQFF.

This chain uses TRBV4-1 with TRBJ2-3; a weak D match, TRBD1 (5 bases). Trimming pared 2 bases from V and 6 bases from J, leaving 18 bases between. The CDR3 covers 16 residues. Germline V gives CDR1 MGHRA, CDR2 YSYEKL. CDR3 nucleotide sequence: TGCGCCAGCAGCCAAAGGGGCCTATTCCCTGGCGATACGCAGTATTTT. This translates into CASSQRGLFPGDTQYF.

This clone has just a few counts. The V call is TRBV6-5, the J call TRBJ2-3, with 9 bases that match TRBD1. CDR1 and CDR2 from the germline V gene are MNHEY and SVGAGI. The ends lost 2 bases at V and 5 bases at J; junction bases unmatched: 2. This CDR3 comprises 14 residues. The CDR3 DNA reads TGTGCCAGCAGTTACCGGACAGGGGAAGATACGCAGTATTTT. Translated, it gives CASSYRTGEDTQYF.

J is TRBJ2-3 and V is TRBV5-1, with 7 bases fitting TRBD1. Unmatched junction bases numbered 10, after V lost 4 bases and J lost 5 bases. The germline V gene encodes CDR1 SGHRS and CDR2 YFSETQ. The CDR3 sequence is 15 residues long. This CDR3 is CASSPGQTVRDTQYF. The CDR3 DNA sequence: TGCGCCAGCAGCCCGGGACAGACTGTTAGAGATACGCAGTATTTT.

This chain joins TRBV7-9 and TRBJ1-2; 7 bases match TRBD1. The germline V gene has CDR1 SEHNR and CDR2 FQNEAQ (reference sequence). The CDR3 covers 14 residues. J gave up 7 bases and V 5 bases, and 10 bases lay outside the gene matches. CDR3 in DNA: TGTGCCAGCAGCCTTGGGACAGCGAGAGGTGGCTACACCTTC. Translated: CASSLGTARGGYTF.

The chain combines TRBV11-2 with TRBJ2-5, with 7 bases matching TRBD1. CDR3 length: 13 residues. The V and J ends lost 5 bases and 7 bases, in that order; junction bases with no gene match: 7. Per germline, CDR1 SGHAT and CDR2 FQNNGV. CDR3 sequence (DNA): TGTGCCAGCAGCCCCGACAGGGTGTGGACCCAGTACTTC. It codes for CASSPDRVWTQYF.